Each of the 15 T cell receptor beta chains below was sequenced from the same sample in a study of OX40 agonist ivuxolimab in advanced cancers. Assay: immunoSEQ multiplex PCR; the TCRdb copy retains only in-frame clones and omits some. The sample has around 73,000 clones; around 89% are singletons. The sequencing here drew on CD4+ or CD8+ T cells sorted from blood, taken in a trial of the OX40 agonist ivuxolimab. The receptors originated from an adult with an advanced solid tumor such as melanoma, head and neck, liver or kidney cancer.

This rearrangement joins TRBV10-3 to TRBJ1-2, with a weak D call TRBD1 (6 bases). The CDR3 extends over 14 amino acids. V was trimmed by 4 bases and J by 6 bases, leaving 15 bases between them. Germline CDR1 reads ENHRY; CDR2 reads SYGVKD. As DNA, the CDR3 is TGTGCCATCAGTGTAGACAGGAGCCCTGATGGCTACACCTTC. Translating it yields CAISVDRSPDGYTF.

Concerning this clone itself: A read error may produce the germline difference seen at one junction end. The chain combines TRBV28 with TRBJ1-1; D is uncertain. The CDR3 length is 16 residues. CDR1 and CDR2 (germline): MDHEN, SYDVKM. DNA for the CDR3: TGTGCCGGCAGTTTTGGGTATCGGGATATGAACACTGAAGCTTTCTTT. Translating it yields CAGSFGYRDMNTEAFF.

The rearrangement joins TRBV7-9 to TRBJ2-7; 8 bases are shared with TRBD1. CDR1 SEHNR and CDR2 FQNEAQ come from the germline V gene (reference sequence). The CDR3 runs to 13 residues. V dropped 3 bases and J dropped 5; count of bases not matched to a gene: 3. CDR3 region: CASSFRGPDEQYF. The CDR3 region has the DNA TGTGCCAGCAGCTTCAGGGGGCCCGACGAGCAGTACTTC.

This clone was counted once. This chain connects TRBV29-1 to TRBJ2-7; 13 bases agree with TRBD2. Germline CDR1 and CDR2: SQVTM and ANQGSEA. Trimming took 4 bases from V and 5 from J; bases not matched to a gene: 11. The CDR3 runs 16 residues. CDR3 sequence: CSVGLAGGGVWNEQYF. CDR3 DNA sequence: TGCAGCGTTGGACTAGCGGGAGGAGGTGTCTGGAACGAGCAGTACTTC.

This clone turned up a few times. The chain links TRBV7-9 to TRBJ1-5; D gene unclear. Trimming took 1 base from V and 2 from J, leaving 6 bases between them. Looked up from germline, CDR1 is SEHNR and CDR2 is FQNEAQ (reference sequence). CDR3 length equals 14 residues. In DNA form, the CDR3 reads TGTGCCAGCAGCTTAGGTGCGGGCAATCAGCCCCAGCATTTT. Translated, it gives CASSLGAGNQPQHF.

This chain links TRBV2 with TRBJ2-5; 14 nucleotides line up with TRBD2. The J call could be wrong; TRBJ2-7 is a better fit for the DNA end. The CDR3 sequence is 14 residues long. Germline-derived CDR1 and CDR2 are SNHLY and FYNNEI. CDR3 sequence reads: CASSPTSGRDEQYF. The CDR3 DNA reads TGTGCCAGCAGTCCGACTAGCGGGAGGGACGAGCAGTACTTC.

CDR3 bases: TGTGCCAGCAGTTTTCCCCTAGCGGGAGCCGATCGGGTTTACAATGAGCAGTTCTTC. This translates into CASSFPLAGADRVYNEQFF. This sequence joins TRBV28 and TRBJ2-1; 10 bases map to TRBD2. This CDR3 region has 19 residues. CDR1 is MDHEN and CDR2 is SYDVKM in the germline V gene. V gave up 3 bases and J gave up 4 bases; unmatched junction bases: 15.

The CDR3 reads CASSIGLPQGMNTEAFF. CDR3 in DNA: TGTGCCAGTAGTATTGGGCTTCCACAGGGCATGAACACTGAAGCTTTCTTT. V gene TRBV19 combines with J gene TRBJ1-1; D may be TRBD1 (6 bases). Trimming took 3 bases from V and 0 from J, leaving 17 bases between them. The CDR3 loop spans 17 amino acids. Germline CDR1 is LNHDA and CDR2 is SQIVND (reference sequence).

V usage is TRBV5-1 and J usage is TRBJ1-1; D gene uncertain. The CDR3 sequence is 15 residues long. Germline CDR1 SGHRS, CDR2 YFSETQ. The germline V and J ends were trimmed by 5 bases and 5 bases, with 19 bases remaining between them. The CDR3 here is CASSSTRAVQTEAFF. CDR3 sequence (DNA): TGCGCCAGCAGTTCTACTAGGGCGGTACAGACTGAAGCTTTCTTT.

This chain links TRBV5-1 with TRBJ1-2; 8 bases line up with TRBD1. This CDR3 is built from 16 residues. CDR1 and CDR2 (germline): SGHRS, YFSETQ. With 0 bases clipped from V and 2 bases from J, the junction kept 6 bases outside the gene matches. CDR3 loop: CASSLAGTGVNYGYTF. The CDR3 DNA follows: TGCGCCAGCAGCTTGGCCGGGACAGGAGTCAACTATGGCTACACCTTC.

The chain links TRBV13 to TRBJ1-6; 8 bases are shared with TRBD1. Germline assignment: CDR1 PRHDT and CDR2 FYEKMQ (reference sequence). CDR3 length equals 15 residues. With 5 bases clipped from V and 7 bases from J, the junction kept 7 bases outside the gene matches. As DNA, the CDR3 is TGTGCCAGCAGCCCAACAGACAGGGGCAATTCACCCCTCCACTTT. This sequence encodes CASSPTDRGNSPLHF.

This clone was recorded once. This chain uses TRBV29-1 with TRBJ1-2; TRBD1 aligns across 12 bases. CDR3 length: 13 amino acids. Germline V gene data show CDR1 as SQVTM and CDR2 as ANQGSEA. Unmatched junction bases numbered 8, after V lost 7 bases and J lost 8 bases. The DNA for the CDR3 is TGCAGCGCCCCGGGACAGGGGGCGGAAGGCTACACCTTC. This codes for CSAPGQGAEGYTF.

CDR3 nucleotides: TGTGCCAGCAGCTCCGGGACAGGGTACAGAGATACGCAGTATTTT. Protein product: CASSSGTGYRDTQYF. The chain couples TRBV5-6 to TRBJ2-3, with 9 bases identical to TRBD1. The CDR3 is 15 residues long. Unmatched junction bases numbered 7, after V lost 3 bases and J lost 5 bases. CDR1 and CDR2 (germline): SGHDT, YYEEEE.

This clone appeared once. The chain joins TRBV7-9 to TRBJ2-2, with D possibly TRBD1 on 6 matching bases. CDR1 is SEHNR and CDR2 is FQNEAQ in the germline V gene (reference sequence). Trimming took 5 bases from V and 1 from J, leaving 17 bases between them. CDR3 length: 17 residues. CDR3 amino acids: CASSPIRDNLNTGELFF. CDR3 bases: TGTGCCAGCAGCCCCATCCGGGACAACCTGAACACCGGGGAGCTGTTTTTT. The full variable domain, its missing parts supplied by reference TRBV7-9 and TRBJ2-2, is DTGVSQNPRHKITKRGQNVTFRCDPISEHNRLYWYRQTLGQGPEFLTYFQNEAQLEKSRLLSDRFSAERPKGSFSTLEIQRTEQGDSAMYLCASSPIRDNLNTGELFFGEGSRLTVL.

The rearrangement uses TRBV5-4 and TRBJ2-2; no clear D. The CDR3 is 14 residues long. Germline assignment: CDR1 SGHNT and CDR2 YYREEE (reference sequence). The V end lost 0 bases, the J end lost 3 bases, and 6 bases lay between the germline ends. This chain's CDR3 is CASSLGDYTGELFF. The CDR3 DNA sequence: TGTGCCAGCAGCTTGGGAGATTACACCGGGGAGCTGTTTTTT.